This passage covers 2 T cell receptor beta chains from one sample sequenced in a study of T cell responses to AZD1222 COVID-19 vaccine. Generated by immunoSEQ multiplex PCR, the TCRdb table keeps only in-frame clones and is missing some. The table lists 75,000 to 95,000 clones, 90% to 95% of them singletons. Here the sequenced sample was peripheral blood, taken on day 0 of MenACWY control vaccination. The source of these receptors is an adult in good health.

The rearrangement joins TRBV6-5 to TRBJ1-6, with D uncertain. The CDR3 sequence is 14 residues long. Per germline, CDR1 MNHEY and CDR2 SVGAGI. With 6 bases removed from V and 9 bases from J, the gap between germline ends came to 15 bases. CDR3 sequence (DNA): TGTGCCAGCAGCGGCACAGCATCAATTTCACCCCTCCACTTT. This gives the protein CASSGTASISPLHF.

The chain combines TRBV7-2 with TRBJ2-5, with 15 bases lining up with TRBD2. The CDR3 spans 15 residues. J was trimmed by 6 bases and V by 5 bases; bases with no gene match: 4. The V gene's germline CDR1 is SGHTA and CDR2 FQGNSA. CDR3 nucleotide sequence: TGTGCCAGCAGCCGGACTAGCGGGGGGGCTAAGACCCAGTACTTC. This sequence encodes CASSRTSGGAKTQYF. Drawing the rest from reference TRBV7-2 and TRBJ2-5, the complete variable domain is GAGVSQSPSNKVTEKGKDVELRCDPISGHTALYWYRQSLGQGLEFLIYFQGNSAPDKSGLPSDRFSAERTGGSVSTLTIQRTQQEDSAVYLCASSRTSGGAKTQYFGPGTRLLVL.